The sequence of this T cell receptor (beta chain) was determined in a study of graft-versus-host responses after intestinal transplantation. About the study: All recipients were given anti-thymocyte globulin induction, and tacrolimus and steroids were then administered for roughly 3 years.

CDR3 length: 14 residues. V lost 7 bases, J lost 3 bases, and 15 bases lay in between. The germline V gene encodes CDR1 SGHAT and CDR2 FQNNGV. TCRdb keeps only in-frame clones here, not all; method: immunoSEQ multiplex PCR. The sample has tens of thousands of clones; roughly 96% are singletons. As concerns this clone: No antigen is known for it.

Material: unstimulated CD8+ T cells sorted from spleen or lymph node cells, obtained before transplant. The receptor was derived from a human donor who was the organ donor for an intestinal transplant. The genes are TRBV11-2 and TRBJ1-1; D gene unclear. The CDR3 loop is CASNRLGYDTEAFF. The DNA for the CDR3 is TGTGCCAGCAACCGCTTAGGCTACGACACTGAAGCTTTCTTT.